Shown below are 8 T cell receptor beta chains from a single sample sequenced in a study of T cells after yellow fever vaccination. TCRdb re-analysed the 5' RACE reads in MiXCR, keeping a single row per CDR3 protein. The sample lists around 610,000 distinct CDR3 sequences, roughly 12% seen once, with about 14% in the top ten. This specimen was PBMCs, taken on the day of the yellow fever booster vaccination. Receptors originate from a man aged 25-45 years who received the YFV17D yellow fever vaccine.

V gene TRBV5-1 combines with J gene TRBJ2-7, with D perhaps matching TRBD1 (5 bases). V lost 6 bases and J 6 bases, leaving 19 bases between the germline ends. CDR3 length equals 14 residues. Germline lookup yields CDR1 SGHRS and CDR2 YFSETQ. The CDR3 loop is CASTVGRGKGEQYF. The CDR3 bases are TGCGCCAGCACGGTCGGAAGGGGCAAGGGCGAGCAGTACTTC.

The chain links TRBV7-2 to TRBJ1-6, with D uncertain. V was cut by 2 bases and J by 7 bases, with 12 bases left in between. Germline V gene data show CDR1 as SGHTA and CDR2 as FQGNSA. The CDR3 has 15 residues. The CDR3 here is CASSLQLPENSPLHF. The CDR3 nucleotides read TGTGCCAGCAGCTTACAACTGCCAGAGAATTCACCCCTCCACTTT.

The CDR3 is CASSYGGHYEQYF. CDR3 in DNA: TGTGCCAGCAGTTACGGGGGGCATTACGAGCAGTACTTC. The chain combines TRBV6-6 with TRBJ2-7, with D perhaps matching TRBD1 or TRBD2 (6 bases each). The CDR3 extends over 13 amino acids. Germline V gives CDR1 MNHNY, CDR2 SVGAGI (reference sequence). V lost 2 bases and J lost 4, with 9 bases in between.

This clonotype was observed a handful of times. The CDR3 sequence: CATSRVGTSGYNEQFF. The CDR3 nucleotides are TGTGCCACCAGCAGAGTTGGGACTAGCGGTTACAATGAGCAGTTCTTC. J is TRBJ2-1 and V is TRBV15; 11 nucleotides agree with TRBD2. The germline V gene encodes CDR1 LNHNV and CDR2 YYDKDF (reference sequence). The CDR3 has 16 amino acids. The ends lost 1 base at V and 4 bases at J; junction bases unmatched: 3.

This clonotype came up a few times. The chain links TRBV10-3 to TRBJ2-5; 10 bases map to TRBD2. CDR3 length: 15 residues. V trimming: 3 bases; J trimming: 5 bases; junction bases outside the gene matches: 6. Per germline, CDR1 ENHRY and CDR2 SYGVKD. The CDR3, as DNA: TGTGCCATCAGTGAACCAGCGGGAGGGGAGGAGACCCAGTACTTC. Protein sequence: CAISEPAGGEETQYF.

This clonotype turned up a few times. This CDR3 is CASSLRGGPQETQYF. The CDR3 nucleotides are TGTGCCAGCAGCTTACGGGGGGGCCCCCAAGAGACCCAGTACTTC. The chain recombines TRBV7-9 with TRBJ2-5, with 8 positions matching TRBD2. Looked up from germline, CDR1 is SEHNR and CDR2 is FQNEAQ (reference sequence). V shed 2 bases and J 1 base; nucleotides not matched to a gene: 3. The CDR3 has 15 amino acids. Full variable domain (outside the CDR3, taken from reference TRBV7-9 and TRBJ2-5): DTGVSQNPRHKITKRGQNVTFRCDPISEHNRLYWYRQTLGQGPEFLTYFQNEAQLEKSRLLSDRFSAERPKGSFSTLEIQRTEQGDSAMYLCASSLRGGPQETQYFGPGTRLLVL.

This chain joins TRBV3-1 and TRBJ1-2; 8 nucleotides line up with TRBD1. CDR1 LGHDT and CDR2 YNNKEL come from the germline V gene (reference sequence). V lost 2 bases, J lost 8 bases, and 10 bases stayed unmatched. This CDR3 is 15 amino acids long. The DNA for the CDR3 is TGTGCCAGCAGCCAAATTTCGGACAGGGCCAAGGGCTACACCTTC. Its protein is CASSQISDRAKGYTF.

The V gene is TRBV19, the J gene TRBJ1-2, with no clear D. The CDR3 runs 12 residues. Trimming pared 6 bases from V and 5 bases from J, leaving 10 bases between. The V gene's germline CDR1 is LNHDA and CDR2 SQIVND (reference sequence). The CDR3 DNA follows: TGTGCCAGTAGGAACCCGGGTTATGGCTACACCTTC. Amino acids: CASRNPGYGYTF.